This T cell receptor beta chain was documented in a study of cytomegalovirus exposure and HLA in healthy donors. The sample holds a few counts of this clone. The assay was immunoSEQ multiplex PCR, and TCRdb's table has in-frame clones only and misses some. The sample has about 220,000 clones; 85% to 95% are singletons. This CDR3 contains 15 residues. Germline CDR1 and CDR2: MNHEY and SVGAGI. Trimming pared 4 bases from V and 7 bases from J, leaving 17 bases between. The material sequenced was PBMCs. The V gene is TRBV6-5, the J gene TRBJ2-1; TRBD1 might be the D (5 bases). The clonotype was recovered from a woman between 18 and 29 years old in good health and CMV-seronegative. In DNA, the CDR3 is TGTGCCAGCAGTTCTAAGCAGGGCCCCTTGAATGAGCAGTTCTTC. This codes for CASSSKQGPLNEQFF.